A selection of T cell receptor beta chains follows, all from one sample in a study of graft-versus-host responses after intestinal transplantation. Only in-frame clones appear in the TCRdb table, and some are missing; sequencing was by immunoSEQ multiplex PCR. The data hold 9,500 to 15,000 clones, with over 70% observed a single time. Sequencing was performed on ileum tissue, taken roughly 4.5 months after intestinal transplantation. The receptors stem from a human patient who received an intestinal transplant, so some T cells may come from the graft donor. Both conserved end residues are part of each CDR3. A D gene is named only where the DNA matches it firmly. Only some rows state a clone size, as once, few, many or a class for expanded clones.

clone_size: NA; d_call: NA; v_call: TRBV11-2; j_call: TRBJ1-6; cdr3_aa: CASSPTPLGGLPLHF; cdr3_nt: TGTGCCAGCAGCCCCACCCCTTTAGGCGGATTACCCCTCCACTTT
clone_size: NA; d_call: NA; v_call: TRBV5-4; j_call: TRBJ1-2; cdr3_aa: CASSLAGGNYGYTF; cdr3_nt: TGTGCCAGCAGCTTGGCCGGGGGGAACTATGGCTACACCTTC
clone_size: NA; d_call: TRBD1; v_call: TRBV5-1; j_call: TRBJ1-5; cdr3_aa: CASSTGQGGQPQHF; cdr3_nt: TGCGCCAGCAGCACCGGACAGGGCGGGCAGCCCCAGCATTTT
clone_size: NA; d_call: NA; v_call: TRBV5-6; j_call: TRBJ2-1; cdr3_aa: CASSWTLLSYNEQFF; cdr3_nt: TGTGCCAGCAGTTGGACACTCCTCTCCTACAATGAGCAGTTCTTC
clone_size: NA; d_call: NA; v_call: TRBV6-5; j_call: TRBJ2-1; cdr3_aa: CASSKDAASYNEQFF; cdr3_nt: TGTGCCAGCAGCAAAGACGCGGCCTCCTACAATGAGCAGTTCTTC
clone_size: NA; d_call: TRBD2; v_call: TRBV4-2; j_call: TRBJ2-3; cdr3_aa: CASSQVSSQRGGLTDTQYF; cdr3_nt: TGTGCCAGCAGCCAGGTTTCCTCCCAGCGGGGGGGCCTGACAGATACGCAGTATTTT
clone_size: once; d_call: TRBD2; v_call: TRBV7-3; j_call: TRBJ2-2; cdr3_aa: CASSPGTSGRELFF; cdr3_nt: TGTGCCAGCAGCCCTGGGACTAGCGGGAGGGAGCTGTTTTTT
clone_size: NA; d_call: TRBD1; v_call: TRBV7-8; j_call: TRBJ2-7; cdr3_aa: CASSPGRTGGTYEQYF; cdr3_nt: TGTGCCAGCAGCCCAGGTCGGACAGGAGGTACCTACGAGCAGTACTTC
clone_size: once; d_call: TRBD2; v_call: TRBV11-2; j_call: TRBJ2-7; cdr3_aa: CASSLSGATSYEQYF; cdr3_nt: TGTGCCAGCAGCCTTAGCGGGGCCACCTCCTACGAGCAGTACTTC
clone_size: few; d_call: NA; v_call: TRBV28; j_call: TRBJ2-7; cdr3_aa: CASSPLVGGYEQYF; cdr3_nt: TGTGCCAGCAGTCCACTAGTGGGAGGCTACGAGCAGTACTTC
clone_size: once; d_call: TRBD2; v_call: TRBV19; j_call: TRBJ2-7; cdr3_aa: CASSTSGGTYEQYF; cdr3_nt: TGTGCCAGTAGTACTAGCGGGGGGACCTACGAGCAGTACTTC
clone_size: once; d_call: NA; v_call: TRBV19; j_call: TRBJ1-1; cdr3_aa: CASSRGTEAFF; cdr3_nt: TGTGCCAGTAGTCGTGGGACAGAAGCTTTCTTT
clone_size: NA; d_call: NA; v_call: TRBV7-9; j_call: TRBJ1-1; cdr3_aa: CASSRYSYEAFF; cdr3_nt: TGTGCCAGCAGCCGATATAGCTATGAAGCTTTCTTT
clone_size: NA; d_call: NA; v_call: TRBV11-2; j_call: TRBJ2-1; cdr3_aa: CASMSYNEQFF; cdr3_nt: TGTGCCAGCATGTCGTACAATGAGCAGTTCTTC
clone_size: NA; d_call: TRBD1; v_call: TRBV7-9; j_call: TRBJ2-7; cdr3_aa: CASTYRGYEQYF; cdr3_nt: TGTGCCAGCACCTACAGGGGCTACGAGCAGTACTTC
clone_size: once; d_call: TRBD1; v_call: TRBV7-8; j_call: TRBJ2-7; cdr3_aa: CASSSLPGQGADEQYF; cdr3_nt: TGTGCCAGCAGCTCCCTTCCGGGACAGGGGGCCGACGAGCAGTACTTC
clone_size: NA; d_call: TRBD2; v_call: TRBV7-8; j_call: TRBJ2-6; cdr3_aa: CASSSLAGGPSGANVLTF; cdr3_nt: TGTGCCAGCAGCTCACTAGCGGGGGGGCCTTCTGGGGCCAACGTCCTGACTTTC
clone_size: NA; d_call: TRBD1; v_call: TRBV19; j_call: TRBJ1-6; cdr3_aa: CATRQGRYNSPLHF; cdr3_nt: TGTGCCACTCGACAGGGACGCTATAATTCACCCCTCCACTTT
clone_size: once; d_call: TRBD1; v_call: TRBV10-3; j_call: TRBJ2-4; cdr3_aa: CAIGQGLAKNIQYF; cdr3_nt: TGTGCCATCGGACAGGGGTTAGCCAAAAACATTCAGTACTTC
clone_size: NA; d_call: NA; v_call: TRBV11-2; j_call: TRBJ2-1; cdr3_aa: CASSLGGSVLVNEQFF; cdr3_nt: TGTGCCAGCAGCTTGGGAGGTTCGGTTTTGGTCAATGAGCAGTTCTTC
clone_size: NA; d_call: NA; v_call: TRBV2; j_call: TRBJ2-2; cdr3_aa: CASKRDSSGPGELFF; cdr3_nt: TGTGCCAGCAAGAGGGATTCGAGCGGGCCCGGGGAGCTGTTTTTT
clone_size: NA; d_call: TRBD1; v_call: TRBV28; j_call: TRBJ2-5; cdr3_aa: CAGSDRGPKEAQYF; cdr3_nt: TGTGCCGGGTCAGACAGGGGTCCTAAAGAGGCCCAGTACTTC
clone_size: few; d_call: TRBD2; v_call: TRBV5-1; j_call: TRBJ2-5; cdr3_aa: CASSLAGGRAGEETQYF; cdr3_nt: TGCGCCAGCAGTCTAGCGGGGGGGCGAGCCGGAGAAGAGACCCAGTACTTC
clone_size: few; d_call: NA; v_call: TRBV7-7; j_call: TRBJ2-7; cdr3_aa: CASSELGRDWEQYF; cdr3_nt: TGTGCTAGCAGCGAACTAGGGCGGGATTGGGAGCAGTACTTC
clone_size: NA; d_call: TRBD1; v_call: TRBV18; j_call: TRBJ1-5; cdr3_aa: CASSEGQGSNQPQHF; cdr3_nt: TGTGCCAGCTCAGAGGGACAGGGTAGCAATCAGCCCCAGCATTTT
clone_size: once; d_call: NA; v_call: TRBV5-5; j_call: TRBJ2-7; cdr3_aa: CASIRGTFSYEQYF; cdr3_nt: TGTGCCAGCATTAGAGGGACATTCTCCTACGAGCAGTACTTC
clone_size: NA; d_call: TRBD1; v_call: TRBV7-2; j_call: TRBJ2-7; cdr3_aa: CASSLALTGEREQYF; cdr3_nt: TGTGCCAGCAGCTTAGCCCTGACAGGGGAGAGGGAGCAGTACTTC
clone_size: NA; d_call: NA; v_call: TRBV5-5; j_call: TRBJ1-2; cdr3_aa: CASSLPPGVLYGYTF; cdr3_nt: TGTGCCAGCAGCCTTCCCCCGGGGGTACTCTATGGCTACACCTTC
clone_size: NA; d_call: TRBD2; v_call: TRBV7-2; j_call: TRBJ2-3; cdr3_aa: CASSAGLAGVTQYF; cdr3_nt: TGTGCCAGCAGCGCGGGACTAGCGGGAGTTACGCAGTATTTT
clone_size: NA; d_call: NA; v_call: TRBV19; j_call: TRBJ1-2; cdr3_aa: CASSMTDPGGYTF; cdr3_nt: TGTGCCAGTAGTATGACAGATCCGGGTGGCTACACCTTC
clone_size: NA; d_call: NA; v_call: TRBV11-2; j_call: TRBJ2-3; cdr3_aa: CASSFAGWTDTQYF; cdr3_nt: TGTGCCAGCAGCTTTGCGGGATGGACAGATACGCAGTATTTT
clone_size: NA; d_call: TRBD1; v_call: TRBV7-8; j_call: TRBJ2-1; cdr3_aa: CASSLLPESGQGRNEQFF; cdr3_nt: TGTGCCAGCAGCTTACTTCCGGAGTCGGGACAGGGGAGGAATGAGCAGTTCTTC
clone_size: NA; d_call: TRBD2; v_call: TRBV4-2; j_call: TRBJ2-1; cdr3_aa: CASSQEAREGKQFF; cdr3_nt: TGTGCCAGCAGCCAAGAAGCCAGGGAGGGTAAGCAGTTCTTC
clone_size: NA; d_call: TRBD2; v_call: TRBV5-6; j_call: TRBJ2-5; cdr3_aa: CANTPSLAGVVQETQYF; cdr3_nt: TGTGCCAACACCCCGAGCCTAGCGGGAGTCGTCCAAGAGACCCAGTACTTC
clone_size: NA; d_call: TRBD2; v_call: TRBV5-4; j_call: TRBJ2-7; cdr3_aa: CASSPGLAGDIYEQYF; cdr3_nt: TGTGCCAGCAGCCCGGGACTAGCGGGAGATATCTACGAGCAGTACTTC
clone_size: large; d_call: TRBD1; v_call: TRBV9; j_call: TRBJ2-1; cdr3_aa: CASSVEAEGQGPYNEQFF; cdr3_nt: TGTGCCAGCAGCGTAGAAGCTGAAGGACAGGGGCCCTACAATGAGCAGTTCTTC
clone_size: once; d_call: NA; v_call: TRBV9; j_call: TRBJ1-1; cdr3_aa: CASSPTLGALNTEAFF; cdr3_nt: TGTGCCAGCAGCCCAACCCTGGGAGCCTTGAACACTGAAGCTTTCTTT
clone_size: NA; d_call: TRBD1; v_call: TRBV4-3; j_call: TRBJ1-4; cdr3_aa: CASSQGTGQGNEKLFF; cdr3_nt: TGCGCCAGCAGCCAGGGTACGGGACAGGGAAATGAAAAACTGTTTTTT
clone_size: once; d_call: NA; v_call: TRBV27; j_call: TRBJ1-1; cdr3_aa: CASSPTQICITEAFF; cdr3_nt: TGTGCCAGCAGTCCGACTCAGATATGCATCACTGAAGCTTTCTTT
clone_size: NA; d_call: NA; v_call: TRBV5-1; j_call: TRBJ1-2; cdr3_aa: CASSLYTGYGYTF; cdr3_nt: TGCGCCAGCAGCTTGTATACAGGCTATGGCTACACCTTC
clone_size: NA; d_call: NA; v_call: TRBV6-1; j_call: TRBJ2-7; cdr3_aa: CASSWGLSYEQYF; cdr3_nt: TGTGCCAGCAGTTGGGGGCTCTCCTACGAGCAGTACTTC
clone_size: NA; d_call: TRBD2; v_call: TRBV11-1; j_call: TRBJ2-5; cdr3_aa: CASSALTSGGGETQYF; cdr3_nt: TGTGCCAGCAGCGCTCTGACTAGCGGGGGAGGGGAGACCCAGTACTTC
clone_size: NA; d_call: TRBD1; v_call: TRBV30; j_call: TRBJ1-4; cdr3_aa: CAWSAQGAGEKLFF; cdr3_nt: TGTGCCTGGAGTGCCCAGGGGGCTGGAGAAAAACTGTTTTTT
clone_size: NA; d_call: TRBD2; v_call: TRBV5-1; j_call: TRBJ2-1; cdr3_aa: CASSPDPSGSYNEQFF; cdr3_nt: TGCGCCAGCAGCCCGGATCCTAGCGGCTCCTACAATGAGCAGTTCTTC
clone_size: NA; d_call: NA; v_call: TRBV5-4; j_call: TRBJ2-4; cdr3_aa: CASSRDGSRSGDIQYF; cdr3_nt: TGTGCCAGCAGCCGTGACGGTAGTCGGTCGGGGGACATTCAGTACTTC
clone_size: NA; d_call: TRBD2; v_call: TRBV28; j_call: TRBJ2-1; cdr3_aa: CASTLGGKEQFF; cdr3_nt: TGTGCCAGCACCTTGGGGGGGAAAGAGCAGTTCTTC
clone_size: NA; d_call: TRBD2; v_call: TRBV13; j_call: TRBJ2-1; cdr3_aa: CASSLWTSGRNEQFF; cdr3_nt: TGTGCCAGCAGCTTATGGACTAGCGGGAGGAATGAGCAGTTCTTC
clone_size: NA; d_call: NA; v_call: TRBV11-2; j_call: TRBJ2-7; cdr3_aa: CASSLDWPHEQYF; cdr3_nt: TGTGCCAGCAGCTTAGATTGGCCCCACGAGCAGTACTTC
clone_size: large; d_call: NA; v_call: TRBV27; j_call: TRBJ1-1; cdr3_aa: CASRNTGTEAFF; cdr3_nt: TGTGCCAGCAGAAACACGGGCACTGAAGCTTTCTTT
clone_size: NA; d_call: NA; v_call: TRBV29-1; j_call: TRBJ2-1; cdr3_aa: CSVVTRVGNEQFF; cdr3_nt: TGCAGCGTTGTGACTAGGGTCGGCAATGAGCAGTTCTTC
clone_size: NA; d_call: NA; v_call: TRBV6-5; j_call: TRBJ2-6; cdr3_aa: CASRLRSSGANVLTF; cdr3_nt: TGTGCCAGCAGACTAAGGAGCTCTGGGGCCAACGTCCTGACTTTC
clone_size: few; d_call: NA; v_call: TRBV7-2; j_call: TRBJ1-6; cdr3_aa: CASSFQEAYNSPLHF; cdr3_nt: TGTGCCAGCAGCTTTCAAGAGGCTTATAATTCACCCCTCCACTTT
clone_size: NA; d_call: NA; v_call: TRBV9; j_call: TRBJ2-7; cdr3_aa: CASSVGVGGYEQYF; cdr3_nt: TGTGCCAGCAGCGTAGGGGTAGGGGGATACGAGCAGTACTTC
clone_size: NA; d_call: TRBD2; v_call: TRBV6-5; j_call: TRBJ2-2; cdr3_aa: CASSSTGLAIDGELFF; cdr3_nt: TGTGCCAGCAGTTCGACGGGACTAGCGATTGACGGGGAGCTGTTTTTT
clone_size: NA; d_call: NA; v_call: TRBV5-5; j_call: TRBJ1-2; cdr3_aa: CASSLLPGAYGYTF; cdr3_nt: TGTGCCAGCAGCTTGTTGCCAGGTGCCTATGGCTACACCTTC